This entry is about one T cell receptor beta chain. Its antigen is unidentified. The data were obtained in a study of T cell responses to AZD1222 COVID-19 vaccine. Study information: Second-dose intervals near 4 or 12 weeks were combined.

Profiling relied on immunoSEQ multiplex PCR, and the TCRdb table lists in-frame clones only, not all of them. This sample has 100,000 or so clones, with roughly 91% found just once. The CDR3 contains 14 residues. In germline, CDR1 is LGHNT, CDR2 FRNRAP. Between the trimmed V and J ends, which lost 1 base and 2 bases, there was a span of 6 bases. General observations from the study: Close to half of spike-specific TCRs reportedly recognize unmutated variant regions. Most donors were white British, females outnumbered males, and clonal diversity was possibly underestimated. Vaccination with two AZD1222 doses was followed by a rise in Spike-specific TCR breadth and depth.

V gene TRBV12-5 combines with J gene TRBJ1-3, with D possibly matching TRBD1 (5 bases). The source material was peripheral blood, sampled on day 0 of AZD1222 vaccination. The clonotype was recovered from an adult in good health. The CDR3 sequence is CASGLAGAGNTIYF. In nucleotides, the CDR3 is TGTGCTAGTGGTTTGGCGGGGGCTGGAAACACCATATATTTT.